This passage covers 10 T cell receptor beta chains from one sample sequenced in a study of shared clonotypes between healthy human individuals. Sequencing was performed with immunoSEQ multiplex PCR; in TCRdb, only in-frame clones are kept and a portion is missing. The sample lists 950,000 to 1,100,000 clones, around 76% occurring once. The sequenced sample consisted of memory CD4+ T cells sorted from blood. Subset here: CD45RA-negative fraction. The receptors come from a young man in good health.

The V call is TRBV28, the J call TRBJ2-7; TRBD1 matches at 9 bases. The CDR3 consists of 20 residues. The V and J ends lost 2 bases and 0 bases, in that order; junction bases with no gene match: 17. From germline, CDR1 is MDHEN and CDR2 SYDVKM. This CDR3 is CASSLADRGIFVENSYEQYF. CDR3 DNA: TGTGCCAGCAGTTTAGCCGACAGGGGGATATTTGTAGAAAACTCCTACGAGCAGTACTTC.

This chain connects TRBV11-2 to TRBJ2-1, with 8 bases lining up with TRBD2. The V and J ends lost 3 bases and 5 bases, in that order; junction bases with no gene match: 18. The CDR3 runs 19 residues. Germline CDR1 SGHAT, CDR2 FQNNGV. CDR3 bases: TGTGCCAGCAGCTTTGGGACTTGGGAGGTGCGGGGGGAAAACAATGAGCAGTTCTTC. Translating it yields CASSFGTWEVRGENNEQFF.

The table lists this clone with a count of one. The genes are TRBV4-2 and TRBJ2-5, with D perhaps TRBD1 (6 bases). Germline V gives CDR1 LGHNA, CDR2 YNFKEQ. V was clipped by 3 bases and J by 0 bases, with 11 bases between them. CDR3 length equals 15 residues. CDR3 DNA: TGTGCCAGCAGCCAGGGGGACACCTACCAAGAGACCCAGTACTTC. Its translation: CASSQGDTYQETQYF.

V is TRBV14 and J is TRBJ2-5; TRBD2 matches at 8 bases. The ends lost 4 bases at V and 4 bases at J; junction bases unmatched: 14. CDR3 size: 17 residues. CDR1 and CDR2 from the germline V gene are SGHDN and FVKESK. Here the CDR3 DNA reads TGTGCCAGCAGCCTCCGGACTAGCAGTATTATGGGAGAGACCCAGTACTTC. It is translated as CASSLRTSSIMGETQYF.

The CDR3 spells CAISRLAGGSSYEQYF. In DNA, the CDR3 is TGTGCCATCAGTAGACTAGCGGGGGGTAGCTCCTACGAGCAGTACTTC. V gene TRBV10-3 combines with J gene TRBJ2-7, with 13 bases identical to TRBD2. This CDR3 contains 16 residues. With V trimmed by 5 bases and J by 0 bases, 4 bases remained unmatched. Germline V gene data show CDR1 as ENHRY and CDR2 as SYGVKD.

This rearrangement joins TRBV5-1 to TRBJ1-1; D perhaps matches TRBD1 (5 bases). The CDR3 is made up of 13 amino acids. Trimming took off 1 base at V and 5 bases at J, with 9 bases between the two ends. Germline CDR1 SGHRS, CDR2 YFSETQ. The CDR3 spells CASSLQGWTEAFF. CDR3 bases: TGCGCCAGCAGCTTGCAGGGTTGGACTGAAGCTTTCTTT. Supplemented by reference TRBV5-1 and TRBJ1-1, the full variable domain reads KAGVTQTPRYLIKTRGQQVTLSCSPISGHRSVSWYQQTPGQGLQFLFEYFSETQRNKGNFPGRFSGRQFSNSRSEMNVSTLELGDSALYLCASSLQGWTEAFFGQGTRLTVV.

A remark on this clone: Since a far larger clone is one base different, this is likely a read error. V and J are TRBV13 and TRBJ2-7; 7 bases fit TRBD1. This CDR3 contains 13 residues. The germline CDR1 and CDR2 sequences are PRHDT and FYEKMQ (reference sequence). V shed 3 bases, J shed 3 bases, and the junction held 2 bases outside the gene matches. The CDR3, as DNA: TGTGCCAGCAGCTTGGGACAGAGCTACGAGCAGTACTTC. Protein product: CASSLGQSYEQYF.

The count of this clone is one. The V and J genes are TRBV7-9 and TRBJ2-2; unclear D gene. The CDR3 has 14 residues. The germline CDR1 and CDR2 sequences are SEHNR and FQNEAQ (reference sequence). V gave up 5 bases and J gave up 5 bases, with 12 bases separating them. As DNA, the CDR3 is TGTGCCAGCAGCACCAAGTCGGATACCGGGGAGCTGTTTTTT. It specifies CASSTKSDTGELFF.

This clone was found a few times. J is TRBJ1-5 and V is TRBV5-1, with a weak D call TRBD1 (5 bases). Germline V gene sequence: CDR1 SGHRS, CDR2 YFSETQ. Trimming removed 4 bases at V and 7 bases at J, with 12 bases between. CDR3 length equals 13 residues. The CDR3 sequence: CASSPAGLQPQHF. The CDR3 nucleotides read TGCGCCAGCAGCCCAGCAGGGTTGCAGCCCCAGCATTTT.

Only one count was recorded for this clone. The J gene is TRBJ2-1, the V gene TRBV5-1; D may match TRBD1 or TRBD2 (5 bases each). Germline CDR1 is SGHRS and CDR2 is YFSETQ. Trimming took off 2 bases at V and 5 bases at J, with 14 bases between the two ends. The CDR3 length is 15 residues. The chain's CDR3 is CASSFGQTGHNEQFF. The DNA for the CDR3 is TGCGCCAGCAGCTTCGGCCAGACGGGGCACAATGAGCAGTTCTTC.